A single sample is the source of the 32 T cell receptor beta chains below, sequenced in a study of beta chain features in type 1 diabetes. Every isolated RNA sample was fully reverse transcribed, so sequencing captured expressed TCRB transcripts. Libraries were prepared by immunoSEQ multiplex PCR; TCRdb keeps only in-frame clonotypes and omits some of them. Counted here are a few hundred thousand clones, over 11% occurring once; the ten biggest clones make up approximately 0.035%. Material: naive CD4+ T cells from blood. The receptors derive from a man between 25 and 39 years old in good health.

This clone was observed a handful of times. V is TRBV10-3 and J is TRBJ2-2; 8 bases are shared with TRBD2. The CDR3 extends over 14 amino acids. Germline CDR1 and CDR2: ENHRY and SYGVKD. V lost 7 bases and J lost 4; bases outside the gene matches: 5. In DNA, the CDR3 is TGTGCCATCAAGGCGGGAGGATCCACCGGGGAGCTGTTTTTT. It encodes CAIKAGGSTGELFF.

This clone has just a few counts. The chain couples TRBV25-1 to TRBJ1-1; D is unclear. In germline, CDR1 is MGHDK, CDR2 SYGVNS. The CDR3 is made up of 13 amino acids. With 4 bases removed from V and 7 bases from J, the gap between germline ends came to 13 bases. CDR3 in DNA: TGTGCCAGCAGTGCTCTAGGTACAGATGAAGCTTTCTTT. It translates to CASSALGTDEAFF.

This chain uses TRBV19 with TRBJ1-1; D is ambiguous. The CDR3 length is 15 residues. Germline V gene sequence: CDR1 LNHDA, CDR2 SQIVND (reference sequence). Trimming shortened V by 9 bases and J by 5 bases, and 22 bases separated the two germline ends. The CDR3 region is CASSGLARVGTEAFF. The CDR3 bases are TGTGCCAGCTCAGGATTAGCCCGGGTGGGAACTGAAGCTTTCTTT.

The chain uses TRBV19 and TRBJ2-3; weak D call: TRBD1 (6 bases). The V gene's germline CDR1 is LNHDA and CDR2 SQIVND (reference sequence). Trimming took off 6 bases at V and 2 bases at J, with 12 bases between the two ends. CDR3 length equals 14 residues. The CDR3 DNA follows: TGTGCCAGTAGCAGGGGCTCGCCCACAGATACGCAGTATTTT. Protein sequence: CASSRGSPTDTQYF. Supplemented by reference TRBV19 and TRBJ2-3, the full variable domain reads DGGITQSPKYLFRKEGQNVTLSCEQNLNHDAMYWYRQDPGQGLRLIYYSQIVNDFQKGDIAEGYSVSREKKESFPLTVTSAQKNPTAFYLCASSRGSPTDTQYFGPGTRLTVL.

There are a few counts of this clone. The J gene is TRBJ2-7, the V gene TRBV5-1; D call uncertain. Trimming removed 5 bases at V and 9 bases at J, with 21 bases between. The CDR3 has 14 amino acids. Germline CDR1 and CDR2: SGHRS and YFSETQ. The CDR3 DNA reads TGCGCCAGCAGATCGGACGACCCGTTTTCGAGGCAGTACTTC. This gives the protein CASRSDDPFSRQYF. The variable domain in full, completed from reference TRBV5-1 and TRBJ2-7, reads KAGVTQTPRYLIKTRGQQVTLSCSPISGHRSVSWYQQTPGQGLQFLFEYFSETQRNKGNFPGRFSGRQFSNSRSEMNVSTLELGDSALYLCASRSDDPFSRQYFGPGTRLTVT.

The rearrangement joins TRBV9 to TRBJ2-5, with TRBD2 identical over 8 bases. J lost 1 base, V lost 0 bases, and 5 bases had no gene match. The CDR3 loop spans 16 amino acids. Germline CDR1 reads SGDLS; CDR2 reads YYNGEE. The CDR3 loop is CASSVGVAGTQETQYF. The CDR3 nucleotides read TGTGCCAGCAGCGTAGGAGTAGCGGGGACCCAAGAGACCCAGTACTTC.

Here the CDR3 reads CASSLVGAAPLHF. The CDR3 bases are TGTGCCAGCAGTTTGGTAGGGGCTGCACCCCTCCACTTT. The rearrangement uses TRBV27 and TRBJ1-6; D perhaps matches TRBD1 (5 bases). Trimming removed 3 bases from V and 11 bases from J, with 11 bases in between. The germline V gene has CDR1 MNHEY and CDR2 SMNVEV (reference sequence). This CDR3 has 13 residues.

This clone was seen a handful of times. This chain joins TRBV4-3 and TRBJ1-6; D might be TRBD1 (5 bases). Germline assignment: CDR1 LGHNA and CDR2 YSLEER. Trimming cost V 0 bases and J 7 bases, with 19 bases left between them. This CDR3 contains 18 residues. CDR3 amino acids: CASSQDLVWGPGNSPLHF. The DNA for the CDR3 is TGCGCCAGCAGCCAAGATCTCGTATGGGGCCCCGGGAATTCACCCCTCCACTTT.

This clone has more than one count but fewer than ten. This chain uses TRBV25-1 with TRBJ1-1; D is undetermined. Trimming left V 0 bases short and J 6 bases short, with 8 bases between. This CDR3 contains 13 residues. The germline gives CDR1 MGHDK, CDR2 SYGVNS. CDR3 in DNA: TGTGCCAGCAGTGAATATTCCTGGGCTGAAGCTTTCTTT. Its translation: CASSEYSWAEAFF.

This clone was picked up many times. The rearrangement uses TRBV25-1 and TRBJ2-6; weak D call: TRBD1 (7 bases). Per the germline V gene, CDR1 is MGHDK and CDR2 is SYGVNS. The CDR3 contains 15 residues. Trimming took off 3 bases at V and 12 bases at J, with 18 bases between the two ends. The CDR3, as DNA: TGTGCCAGCAGTGACCCAGGGGGGCCTGTAAGCGTCCTGACTTTC. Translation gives CASSDPGGPVSVLTF.

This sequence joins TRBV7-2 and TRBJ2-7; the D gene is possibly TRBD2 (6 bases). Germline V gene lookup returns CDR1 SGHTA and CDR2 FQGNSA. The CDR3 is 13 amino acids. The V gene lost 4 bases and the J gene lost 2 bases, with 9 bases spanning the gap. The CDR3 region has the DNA TGTGCCAGCAGCTGGAGGGTCACCTACGAGCAGTACTTC. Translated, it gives CASSWRVTYEQYF.

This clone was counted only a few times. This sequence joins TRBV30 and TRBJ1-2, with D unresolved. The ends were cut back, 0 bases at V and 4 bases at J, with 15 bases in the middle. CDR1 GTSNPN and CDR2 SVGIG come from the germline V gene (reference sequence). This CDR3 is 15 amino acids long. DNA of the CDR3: TGTGCCTGGAGTGTTCCCTCGGACGGACCCTATGGCTACACCTTC. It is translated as CAWSVPSDGPYGYTF.

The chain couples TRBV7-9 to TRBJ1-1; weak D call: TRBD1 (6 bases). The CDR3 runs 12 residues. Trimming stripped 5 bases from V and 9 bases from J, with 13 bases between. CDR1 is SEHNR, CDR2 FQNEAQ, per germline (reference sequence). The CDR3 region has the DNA TGTGCCAGCAGCGAAGGAGGGACAAAAGCTTTCTTT. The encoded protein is CASSEGGTKAFF.

The CDR3 reads CASSSGQTGTQYF. CDR3 sequence (DNA): TGTGCCAGCAGCTCAGGACAGACAGGGACCCAGTACTTC. The J gene is TRBJ2-5, the V gene TRBV7-2; maybe TRBD1 (6 bases). CDR1 is SGHTA and CDR2 is FQGNSA in the germline V gene. The CDR3 is made up of 13 amino acids. The V end lost 4 bases, the J end lost 7 bases, and 13 bases lay between the germline ends.

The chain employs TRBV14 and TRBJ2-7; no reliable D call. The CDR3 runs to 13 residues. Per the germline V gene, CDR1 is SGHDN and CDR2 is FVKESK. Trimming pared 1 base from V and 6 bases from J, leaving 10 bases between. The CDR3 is CASSQVGTSEQYV. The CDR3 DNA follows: TGTGCCAGCAGCCAAGTTGGTACGAGCGAGCAGTACGTC.

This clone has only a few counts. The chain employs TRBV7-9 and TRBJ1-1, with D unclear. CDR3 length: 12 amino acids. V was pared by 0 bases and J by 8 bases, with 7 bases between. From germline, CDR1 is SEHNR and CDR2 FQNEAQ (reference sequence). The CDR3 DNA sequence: TGTGCCAGCAGCTTAGCCCTTAGAGAAGCTTTCTTT. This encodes CASSLALREAFF.

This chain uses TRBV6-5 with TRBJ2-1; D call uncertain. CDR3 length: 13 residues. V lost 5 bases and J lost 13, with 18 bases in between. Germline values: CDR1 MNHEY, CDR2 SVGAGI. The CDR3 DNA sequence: TGTGCCAGCAGTGACGGGCTTCCGGGCCCTCAGTTCTTC. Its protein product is CASSDGLPGPQFF.

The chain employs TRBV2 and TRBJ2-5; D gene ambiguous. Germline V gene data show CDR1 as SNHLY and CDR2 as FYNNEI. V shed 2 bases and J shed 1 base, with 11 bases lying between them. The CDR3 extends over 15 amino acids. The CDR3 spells CASSEFSPSQETQYF. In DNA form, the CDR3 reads TGTGCCAGCAGTGAATTTTCGCCCTCCCAAGAGACCCAGTACTTC.

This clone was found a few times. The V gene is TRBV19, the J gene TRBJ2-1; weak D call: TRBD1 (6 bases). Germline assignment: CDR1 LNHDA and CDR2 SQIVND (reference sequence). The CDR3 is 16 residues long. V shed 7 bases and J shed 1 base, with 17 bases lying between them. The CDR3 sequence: CASNTPGQGSYNEQFF. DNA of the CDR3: TGTGCCAGTAACACCCCCGGGCAGGGGTCCTACAATGAGCAGTTCTTC.

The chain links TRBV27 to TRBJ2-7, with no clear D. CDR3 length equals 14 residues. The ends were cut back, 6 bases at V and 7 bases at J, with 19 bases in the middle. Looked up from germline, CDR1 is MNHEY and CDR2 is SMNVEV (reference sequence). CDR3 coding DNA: TGTGCCAGCAGGCTCAACTCACCCAAGGTTGAGCAGTACTTC. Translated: CASRLNSPKVEQYF.

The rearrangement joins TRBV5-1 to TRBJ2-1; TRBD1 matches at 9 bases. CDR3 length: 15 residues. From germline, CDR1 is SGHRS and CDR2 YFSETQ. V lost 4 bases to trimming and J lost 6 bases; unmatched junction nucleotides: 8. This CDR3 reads CASSRPGQGSNEQFF. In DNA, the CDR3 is TGCGCCAGCAGCAGACCGGGACAGGGATCCAATGAGCAGTTCTTC.

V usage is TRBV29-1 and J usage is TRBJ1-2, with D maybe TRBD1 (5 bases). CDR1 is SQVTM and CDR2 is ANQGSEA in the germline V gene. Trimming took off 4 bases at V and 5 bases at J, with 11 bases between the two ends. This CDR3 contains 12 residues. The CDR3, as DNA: TGCAGCGTTGTCGGGACGATTTATGGCTACACCTTC. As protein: CSVVGTIYGYTF.

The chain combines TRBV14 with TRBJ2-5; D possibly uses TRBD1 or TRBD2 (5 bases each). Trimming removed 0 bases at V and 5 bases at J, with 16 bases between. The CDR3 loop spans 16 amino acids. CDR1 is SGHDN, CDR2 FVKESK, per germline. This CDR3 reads CASSQDPLRGYETQYF. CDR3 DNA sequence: TGTGCCAGCAGCCAAGACCCTTTGAGGGGATATGAGACCCAGTACTTC.

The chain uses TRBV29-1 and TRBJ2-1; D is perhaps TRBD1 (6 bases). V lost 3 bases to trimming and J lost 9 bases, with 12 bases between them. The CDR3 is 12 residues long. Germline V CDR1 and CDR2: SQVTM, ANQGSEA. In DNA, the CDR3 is TGCAGCGTTGACTACAGGGACGGTGAGCAGTTCTTC. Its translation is CSVDYRDGEQFF.

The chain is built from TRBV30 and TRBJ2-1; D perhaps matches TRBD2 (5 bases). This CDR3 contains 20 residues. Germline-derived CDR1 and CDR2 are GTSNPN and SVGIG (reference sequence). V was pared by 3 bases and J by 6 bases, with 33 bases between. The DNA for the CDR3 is TGTGCCTGGAGGAGAATCACAGCCCGGGTAGGGAGACCTCGGGGCAATGAGCAGTTCTTC. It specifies CAWRRITARVGRPRGNEQFF.

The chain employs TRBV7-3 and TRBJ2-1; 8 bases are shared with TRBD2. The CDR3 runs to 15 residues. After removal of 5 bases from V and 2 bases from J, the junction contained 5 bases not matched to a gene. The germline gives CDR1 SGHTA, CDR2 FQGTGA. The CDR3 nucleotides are TGTGCCAGCAGCCTACTAGCGGTACCCTACAATGAGCAGTTCTTC. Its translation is CASSLLAVPYNEQFF.

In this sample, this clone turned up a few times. The CDR3 region is CAISDPSGSKNIQYF. The CDR3 DNA is TGTGCCATCAGTGACCCTAGCGGGTCCAAAAACATTCAGTACTTC. The chain combines TRBV10-3 with TRBJ2-4, with 8 positions matching TRBD2. The trim removed 3 bases at V and 2 bases at J, leaving 3 bases unmatched. The CDR3 runs to 15 residues. Germline V gene sequence: CDR1 ENHRY, CDR2 SYGVKD.

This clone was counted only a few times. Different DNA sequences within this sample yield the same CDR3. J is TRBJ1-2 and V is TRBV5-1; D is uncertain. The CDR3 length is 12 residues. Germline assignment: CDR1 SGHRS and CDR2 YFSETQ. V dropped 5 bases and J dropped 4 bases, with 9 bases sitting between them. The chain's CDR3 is CASSPGSYGYTF. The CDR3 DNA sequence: TGCGCCAGCAGTCCCGGCTCCTATGGCTACACCTTC.

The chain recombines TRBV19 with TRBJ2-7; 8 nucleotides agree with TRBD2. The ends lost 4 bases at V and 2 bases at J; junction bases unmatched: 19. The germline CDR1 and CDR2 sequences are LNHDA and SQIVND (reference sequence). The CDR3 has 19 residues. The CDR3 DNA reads TGTGCCAGTAGTAAAAGCCCCACGGCGGGAGGTCGTACGACCTACGAGCAGTACGTC. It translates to CASSKSPTAGGRTTYEQYV.

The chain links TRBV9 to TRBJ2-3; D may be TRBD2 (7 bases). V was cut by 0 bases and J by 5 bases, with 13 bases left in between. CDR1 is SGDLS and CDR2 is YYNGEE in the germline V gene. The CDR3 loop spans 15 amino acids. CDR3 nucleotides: TGTGCCAGCAGCGTAGCGGCGGGGGCCCAAGATACGCAGTATTTT. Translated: CASSVAAGAQDTQYF.

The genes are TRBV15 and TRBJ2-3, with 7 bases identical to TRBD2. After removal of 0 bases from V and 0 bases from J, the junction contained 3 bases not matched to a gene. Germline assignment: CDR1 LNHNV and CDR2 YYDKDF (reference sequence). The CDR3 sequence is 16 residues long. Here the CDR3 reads CATSRDMRGSTDTQYF. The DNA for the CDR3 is TGTGCCACCAGCAGAGATATGCGGGGGAGCACAGATACGCAGTATTTT.

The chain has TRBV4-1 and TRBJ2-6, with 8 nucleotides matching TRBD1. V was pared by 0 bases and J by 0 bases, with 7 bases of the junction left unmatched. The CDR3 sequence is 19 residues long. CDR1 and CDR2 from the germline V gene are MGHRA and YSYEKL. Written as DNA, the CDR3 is TGCGCCAGCAGCCAAGATGGGCAGGGGGCGGCCTCTGGGGCCAACGTCCTGACTTTC. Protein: CASSQDGQGAASGANVLTF.